Detailed here is one TCR beta chain. This specimen belongs to a study of blood T cell repertoires in COVID-19. Study-wide context: Sites in the United States, Italy and Spain provided acute and convalescent COVID-19 samples.

Losses at the gene ends were 0 bases for V and 6 bases for J; bases not matched to a gene: 3. Germline CDR1 is SGDLS and CDR2 is YYNGEE. This CDR3 is built from 14 residues. Study processing details: Amplification with reference gene primers provided the estimates of nucleated cell counts. Assay: immunoSEQ multiplex PCR; the TCRdb copy retains only in-frame clones and omits some. V and J calls plus clone size are reproduced from that table; the DNA served to infer D and trimming. This table holds 90,000 to 100,000 clones, 75% to 85% found once. The sequenced material came from peripheral blood. The V call is TRBV9, the J call TRBJ1-5, with 7 bases that match TRBD1. This receptor was identified in a man in his 60s with acute or convalescent COVID-19. The CDR3 here is CASSVGQGSQPQHF. CDR3 coding DNA: TGTGCCAGCAGCGTAGGACAGGGCAGTCAGCCCCAGCATTTT.